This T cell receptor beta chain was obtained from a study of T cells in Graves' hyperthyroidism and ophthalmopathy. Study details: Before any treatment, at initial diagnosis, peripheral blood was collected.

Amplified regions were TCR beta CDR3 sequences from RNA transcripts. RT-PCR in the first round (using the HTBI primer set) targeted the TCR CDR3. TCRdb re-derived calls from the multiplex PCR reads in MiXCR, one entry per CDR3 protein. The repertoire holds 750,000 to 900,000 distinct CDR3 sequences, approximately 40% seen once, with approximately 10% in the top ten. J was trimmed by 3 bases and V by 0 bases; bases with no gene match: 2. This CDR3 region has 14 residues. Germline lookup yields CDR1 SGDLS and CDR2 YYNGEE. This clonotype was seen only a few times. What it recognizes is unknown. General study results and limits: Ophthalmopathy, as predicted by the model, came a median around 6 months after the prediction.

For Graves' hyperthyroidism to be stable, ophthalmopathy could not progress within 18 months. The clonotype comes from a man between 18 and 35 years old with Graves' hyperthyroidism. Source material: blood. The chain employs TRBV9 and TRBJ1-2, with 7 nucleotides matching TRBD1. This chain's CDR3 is CASSVGTGHYGYTF. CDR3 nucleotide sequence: TGTGCCAGCAGCGTAGGGACAGGCCACTATGGCTACACCTTC.